The next 11 T cell receptor beta chains were all read from a single sample in a study of early T cells in non-severe SARS-CoV-2 infection. TCRdb re-analysed the 5' RACE reads in MiXCR, keeping a single row per CDR3 protein. The profile shows approximately 70,000 distinct CDR3 sequences, over 9.5% of them singletons. Sequenced material: whole blood, taken at baseline. Receptors were obtained from an adult who was a healthcare worker with PCR-confirmed SARS-CoV-2 infection or an uninfected control (not recorded which).

This clonotype turned up a few times. The J gene is TRBJ2-1, the V gene TRBV7-2; TRBD2 agrees at 9 bases. Germline CDR1 reads SGHTA; CDR2 reads FQGNSA. The CDR3 is made up of 15 amino acids. Trimming removed 5 bases from V and 4 bases from J; junction bases left unmatched: 6. The CDR3: CASSKPGLAYNEQFF. The CDR3 DNA sequence: TGTGCCAGCAGCAAACCGGGACTAGCATACAATGAGCAGTTCTTC.

There are many counts of this clonotype. V and J are TRBV7-3 and TRBJ2-1, with D perhaps TRBD2 (7 bases). Trimming pared 0 bases from V and 9 bases from J, leaving 12 bases between. The germline gives CDR1 SGHTA, CDR2 FQGTGA. This CDR3 spans 14 amino acids. The chain's CDR3 is CASSLTSGGREQFF. The CDR3 DNA is TGTGCCAGCAGCTTAACGTCGGGGGGCCGTGAGCAGTTCTTC.

The chain employs TRBV11-2 and TRBJ2-1, with D unresolved. Germline CDR1 SGHAT, CDR2 FQNNGV. The germline V and J ends were trimmed by 0 bases and 2 bases, with 8 bases remaining between them. The CDR3 runs 15 residues. The DNA for the CDR3 is TGTGCCAGCAGCTTAGATCCCGGACCCTACAATGAGCAGTTCTTC. This gives the protein CASSLDPGPYNEQFF.

Details on this clonotype: This may come from a read error, since a much larger clone is one base off. No conserved phenylalanine or tryptophan is present at the end of the CDR3, so a read error is the likely explanation. The rearrangement links TRBV7-9 to TRBJ1-1; D call uncertain. V dropped 5 bases and J dropped 4 bases, with 8 bases sitting between them. CDR1 and CDR2 (germline): SEHNR, FQNEAQ (reference sequence). The CDR3 consists of 12 residues. CDR3 in DNA: TGTGCCAGCAGCCACCTGAGCACTGAAGCTTTCTCT. Translation: CASSHLSTEAFS.

This chain joins TRBV19 and TRBJ2-7, with TRBD2 matching 10 bases. The V and J ends lost 3 bases and 2 bases, in that order; junction bases with no gene match: 1. Germline V gene data show CDR1 as LNHDA and CDR2 as SQIVND (reference sequence). This CDR3 has 14 residues. CDR3: CASSIGLAAYEQYF. CDR3 coding DNA: TGTGCCAGTAGTATCGGACTAGCGGCCTACGAGCAGTACTTC.

This clonotype has only a few counts. The chain has TRBV25-1 and TRBJ2-1; D is perhaps TRBD2 (5 bases). Trimming took off 11 bases at V and 6 bases at J, with 17 bases between the two ends. Germline V gives CDR1 MGHDK, CDR2 SYGVNS. This CDR3 is 13 amino acids long. Here the CDR3 DNA reads TGTGCCTCCGGGGAGCATGTTGGCAATGAGCAGTTCTTC. This codes for CASGEHVGNEQFF.

In this sample, this clonotype turned up many times. This chain uses TRBV12-3 or TRBV12-4 with TRBJ2-3, with TRBD1 as a possible D gene (5 bases). This CDR3 has 23 residues. Trimming removed 3 bases at V and 4 bases at J, with 38 bases between. CDR3 in amino acids: CASSFLKGEGGLWGTARPDTQYF. DNA of the CDR3: TGTGCCAGCAGTTTTCTTAAAGGAGAAGGTGGTCTCTGGGGCACTGCTCGACCAGATACGCAGTATTTT.

The V gene is TRBV3-1, the J gene TRBJ1-1; D gene unclear. Germline V gene lookup returns CDR1 LGHDT and CDR2 YNNKEL (reference sequence). With 1 base removed from V and 11 bases from J, the gap between germline ends came to 14 bases. This CDR3 has 13 residues. The CDR3 sequence: CASSQALGNMAFF. CDR3 coding DNA: TGTGCCAGCAGCCAAGCTTTGGGAAATATGGCTTTCTTT.

The rearrangement uses TRBV20-1 and TRBJ2-7; TRBD2 matches 13 bases. V shed 1 base and J 4 bases; nucleotides not matched to a gene: 1. Per the germline V gene, CDR1 is DFQATT and CDR2 is SNEGSKA (reference sequence). The CDR3 loop spans 14 amino acids. CDR3: CSARGLAGGYEQYF. The CDR3 region has the DNA TGCAGTGCTAGAGGACTAGCGGGAGGATACGAGCAGTACTTC.

This clonotype appeared many times. This rearrangement joins TRBV4-3 to TRBJ1-1; D unresolved. CDR1 LGHNA and CDR2 YSLEER come from the germline V gene. The ends were cut back, 3 bases at V and 1 base at J, with 12 bases in the middle. The length of the CDR3 is 15 residues. Here the CDR3 DNA reads TGCGCCAGCAGCCAGATGCTGAGTGCGAACACTGAAGCTTTCTTT. This gives the protein CASSQMLSANTEAFF.

The J gene is TRBJ2-3, the V gene TRBV12-3 or TRBV12-4; D is perhaps TRBD1 or TRBD2 (5 bases each). This CDR3 contains 15 residues. Trimming cost V 5 bases and J 1 base, with 13 bases left between them. The CDR3 nucleotides read TGTGCCAGCAGTCAAGGGACGCGCCGCACAGATACGCAGTATTTT. Protein sequence: CASSQGTRRTDTQYF.